The rows below give T cell receptor beta chains drawn from one sample of a study of vaccination and CD4 T cells after COVID-19. Their antigens remain unidentified. Each CDR3 protein gets one entry after TCRdb re-called the PCR reads with MiXCR. The table shows roughly 11,000 distinct CDR3 sequences, with around 47% occurring only once. The sequenced sample was CD4+ T cells from blood, cultured in vitro. The receptor source for this set is a human donor who had recovered from COVID-19. The CDR3 runs from the conserved cysteine through the conserved F or W. The D gene is left open where the match is weak. The size of a clone is reported for some rows only, either as once, few or many, or as a class for expanded clones.

CDR3aa	CDR3nt	j_gene	v_gene	abundance	d_gene
CASSLGAARGGGYTF	TGTGCCAGCAGCCTGGGCGCCGCTCGAGGCGGTGGCTACACCTTC	TRBJ1-2	TRBV11-3	NA	NA
CSAKRADTYNEQFF	TGCAGTGCCAAGAGGGCGGACACCTACAATGAGCAGTTCTTC	TRBJ2-1	TRBV20-1	NA	NA
CASSPNLVKLNSPLHF	TGTGCCAGCAGTCCCAACCTCGTCAAACTAAATTCACCCCTCCACTTT	TRBJ1-6	TRBV6-1	NA	NA
CASSLVETGVNEQFF	TGCGCCAGCAGCTTGGTAGAGACAGGGGTAAATGAGCAGTTCTTC	TRBJ2-1	TRBV5-1	NA	TRBD1
CSARDLLRGGRDEQFF	TGCAGTGCTAGAGATCTACTACGGGGGGGCCGCGATGAGCAGTTCTTC	TRBJ2-1	TRBV20-1	NA	TRBD2
CASSPGRLYRALHF	TGTGCCAGCAGCCCGGGACGGCTGTACCGGGCCCTCCACTTT	TRBJ1-6	TRBV2	large	NA
CASSPRPSGEQFF	TGTGCCAGCAGCCCGAGGCCGTCCGGTGAGCAGTTCTTC	TRBJ2-1	TRBV7-9	NA	NA
CASSGGGPAYEQYF	TGTGCCTCGTCGGGAGGGGGCCCCGCCTACGAGCAGTACTTC	TRBJ2-7	TRBV6-1	NA	NA
CASSELGASSGNTIYF	TGTGCCAGCAGTGAATTGGGGGCCTCCTCTGGAAACACCATATATTTT	TRBJ1-3	TRBV2	NA	NA
CSARNQLNTEAFF	TGCAGTGCTAGGAATCAGTTGAACACTGAAGCTTTCTTT	TRBJ1-1	TRBV20-1	few	NA
CAWMDTRRADTQYF	TGTGCCTGGATGGACACCCGAAGGGCAGATACGCAGTATTTT	TRBJ2-3	TRBV30	NA	NA
CASSLGDRSSAPQHF	TGTGCCAGCAGTTTAGGGGACAGGTCTTCCGCGCCCCAGCATTTT	TRBJ1-5	TRBV27	NA	TRBD1
CAWTPPTRRGRNYGYTF	TGTGCCTGGACTCCCCCCACCAGGAGGGGGCGAAACTATGGCTACACCTTC	TRBJ1-2	TRBV30	few	TRBD1
CAISESAAGARVSETQYF	TGTGCCATCAGTGAGTCGGCGGCAGGGGCGCGGGTTTCGGAGACCCAGTACTTC	TRBJ2-5	TRBV10-3	NA	NA
CASSSFPHVSTANYGYTF	TGTGCCAGCAGCTCCTTCCCCCACGTCTCGACGGCGAACTATGGCTACACCTTC	TRBJ1-2	TRBV7-2	NA	NA
CASSHNPHQTGREGFFGNTIYF	TGCGCCAGCAGTCATAATCCACATCAGACGGGAAGGGAGGGGTTCTTTGGAAACACCATATATTTT	TRBJ1-3	TRBV23-1	once	NA
CAWSVEQRKGGAFF	TGTGCCTGGAGTGTAGAGCAAAGGAAGGGGGGAGCTTTCTTT	TRBJ1-1	TRBV30	NA	NA
CASSYSGNAGGRTDTQYF	TGTGCCAGCAGTTACTCGGGGAATGCGGGGGGACGCACAGATACGCAGTATTTT	TRBJ2-3	TRBV6-5	NA	TRBD2
CASSQTGTGGEKLFF	TGTGCCAGCAGTCAAACCGGGACAGGGGGAGAAAAACTGTTTTTT	TRBJ1-4	TRBV6-1	NA	TRBD1
CASSISAGNTGELFF	TGTGCCAGTAGTATATCGGCAGGGAACACCGGGGAGCTGTTTTTT	TRBJ2-2	TRBV19	NA	NA
CASSPTGTPGSNQPQHF	TGCGCCAGCAGCCCAACAGGGACGCCGGGGAGCAATCAGCCCCAGCATTTT	TRBJ1-5	TRBV4-1	NA	NA
CSARDPHNQPQHF	TGCAGTGCTAGAGATCCCCACAATCAGCCCCAGCATTTT	TRBJ1-5	TRBV20-1	NA	NA
CASSIGTALNQPQHF	TGTGCCAGTAGTATTGGGACAGCGCTCAATCAGCCCCAGCATTTT	TRBJ1-5	TRBV19	NA	TRBD1
CATSEPGGVDEQFF	TGTGCCACCAGTGAACCCGGAGGGGTGGATGAGCAGTTCTTC	TRBJ2-1	TRBV24-1	few	NA
CASSETVSTGYGYTF	TGTGCCAGCAGTGAGACAGTCTCCACGGGGTATGGCTACACCTTC	TRBJ1-2	TRBV2	few	NA
CAWSELTQGLQHF	TGTGCCTGGAGTGAACTTACACAGGGGCTCCAGCATTTT	TRBJ1-5	TRBV30	NA	TRBD1
CASSAWSDGLYGYTF	TGTGCCAGCAGTGCCTGGTCGGATGGGCTCTATGGCTACACCTTC	TRBJ1-2	TRBV6-1	NA	NA
CASSFVHTEAFF	TGTGCCAGCAGCTTCGTCCACACTGAAGCTTTCTTT	TRBJ1-1	TRBV7-9	large	NA
CASSLARMGVEAFF	TGTGCCAGCAGCTTAGCCCGGATGGGGGTTGAAGCTTTCTTT	TRBJ1-1	TRBV11-3	NA	NA
CASRRGAHNQPQHF	TGTGCCAGCAGACGGGGGGCCCACAATCAGCCCCAGCATTTT	TRBJ1-5	TRBV6-1	NA	NA
CASSLGLGNYGYTF	TGTGCCAGCAGCTTAGGGTTGGGTAACTATGGCTACACCTTC	TRBJ1-2	TRBV7-2	few	NA
CAISESSAVETQYF	TGTGCCATCAGTGAGTCGTCAGCGGTCGAGACCCAGTACTTC	TRBJ2-5	TRBV10-3	NA	NA
CASSVGQNQGYGYTF	TGTGCCAGCAGCGTCGGACAAAATCAGGGCTATGGCTACACCTTC	TRBJ1-2	TRBV9	few	NA
CASRAGTGSVSGANVLTF	TGCGCCAGCAGGGCTGGGACAGGTTCCGTCTCTGGGGCCAACGTCCTGACTTTC	TRBJ2-6	TRBV5-1	NA	TRBD1
CASSPVGRGAGELFF	TGTGCCAGCAGCCCCGTAGGAAGAGGAGCCGGGGAGCTGTTTTTT	TRBJ2-2	TRBV25-1	few	NA
CASSFGGLNTEAFF	TGTGCCAGCAGCTTCGGGGGATTGAACACTGAAGCTTTCTTT	TRBJ1-1	TRBV7-9	NA	NA
CASSPSQLPPEAFF	TGTGCCAGCTCACCATCTCAGCTACCCCCCGAAGCTTTCTTT	TRBJ1-1	TRBV18	large	NA
CAISEGGTAVVRHTF	TGTGCCATCAGTGAGGGAGGGACGGCCGTGGTTAGGCACACCTTC	TRBJ1-2	TRBV10-3	NA	NA
CASSTPRTDTQYF	TGTGCCAGCAGTACTCCCCGCACAGATACGCAGTATTTT	TRBJ2-3	TRBV6-1	NA	NA
CASSYRSGTSLRQFF	TGTGCCAGCAGTTACCGCTCCGGGACTAGTTTAAGGCAGTTCTTC	TRBJ2-1	TRBV6-5	NA	TRBD2
CASSLGGGTGSYEQYF	TGTGCCAGCAGCTTAGGGGGGGGGACAGGGTCCTACGAGCAGTACTTC	TRBJ2-7	TRBV7-8	medium-sized	TRBD1
CASSLWMNTEAFF	TGTGCCAGCAGTTTATGGATGAACACTGAAGCTTTCTTT	TRBJ1-1	TRBV12-3/TRBV12-4	few	NA
CASSPPGYLNYGYTF	TGTGCCAGCAGCCCGCCCGGGTATCTAAACTATGGCTACACCTTC	TRBJ1-2	TRBV7-2	few	NA
CASSLVRVGGNTQYF	TGTGCCAGCAGCTTAGTCCGGGTGGGCGGGAATACGCAGTATTTT	TRBJ2-3	TRBV7-2	few	NA
CASSQAGTGGEAFF	TGTGCCAGCAGCCAAGCCGGGACAGGGGGCGAAGCTTTCTTT	TRBJ1-1	TRBV14	few	TRBD1
CASSLSVGTYEQYF	TGTGCCAGCAGCTTATCAGTCGGGACCTACGAGCAGTACTTC	TRBJ2-7	TRBV11-2	NA	NA
CASRTATNTEAFF	TGTGCCAGCAGGACAGCGACGAACACTGAAGCTTTCTTT	TRBJ1-1	TRBV6-2/TRBV6-3	few	NA
CASSQDRLDSSPLHF	TGCGCCAGCAGCCAAGACAGGTTGGATAGTTCACCCCTCCACTTT	TRBJ1-6	TRBV4-3	NA	NA
CASSDSGGRNEQFF	TGTGCCAGCAGTGACTCCGGGGGGCGGAATGAGCAGTTCTTC	TRBJ2-1	TRBV6-4	NA	NA
CSAGQNQETQYF	TGCAGCGCGGGACAGAACCAAGAGACCCAGTACTTC	TRBJ2-5	TRBV29-1	NA	TRBD1
CASSTKTGGRTEAFF	TGTGCCAGTAGTACCAAGACAGGGGGAAGAACTGAAGCTTTCTTT	TRBJ1-1	TRBV19	NA	TRBD1
CASSQWDRVTDTQYF	TGTGCCAGCAGTCAATGGGACAGGGTAACAGATACGCAGTATTTT	TRBJ2-3	TRBV6-1	NA	TRBD1
CASNKGGKNTEAFF	TGTGCCAGCAACAAAGGGGGCAAGAACACTGAAGCTTTCTTT	TRBJ1-1	TRBV12-3/TRBV12-4	few	TRBD1
CASSPRLRETQYF	TGTGCCAGCAGCCCCCGGCTCCGAGAGACCCAGTACTTC	TRBJ2-5	TRBV3-1	NA	NA
CASSPIKGPVQETQYF	TGTGCCAGCAGCCCAATAAAAGGTCCCGTACAAGAGACCCAGTACTTC	TRBJ2-5	TRBV11-3	NA	NA